Following are 12 T cell receptor beta chains from one sample sequenced in a study of T cell responses to AZD1222 COVID-19 vaccine. The data were produced by immunoSEQ multiplex PCR, yet TCRdb's version contains in-frame clones alone and is incomplete. The data show about 150,000 clones, around 90% seen once. Sequenced here: peripheral blood, sampled on day 0 of AZD1222 vaccination. All receptors come from an adult in good health.

V gene TRBV11-2 combines with J gene TRBJ1-3; no clear D. The CDR3 covers 15 residues. V lost 1 base and J lost 0, with 7 bases in between. CDR1 and CDR2 (germline): SGHAT, FQNNGV. The CDR3 protein is CASSLAPVSGNTIYF. In DNA, the CDR3 is TGTGCCAGCAGCTTAGCCCCCGTCTCTGGAAACACCATATATTTT. Complete variable domain (other parts from reference TRBV11-2 and TRBJ1-3): EAGVAQSPRYKIIEKRQSVAFWCNPISGHATLYWYQQILGQGPKLLIQFQNNGVVDDSQLPKDRFSAERLKGVDSTLKIQPAKLEDSAVYLCASSLAPVSGNTIYFGEGSWLTVV.

V usage is TRBV7-2 and J usage is TRBJ2-1; maybe TRBD1 (5 bases). This CDR3 has 16 residues. The V gene lost 5 bases and the J gene lost 0 bases, with 14 bases spanning the gap. In germline, CDR1 is SGHTA, CDR2 FQGNSA. In DNA form, the CDR3 reads TGTGCCAGCAGCCGCGGCAGGGCCGGCTCCTACAATGAGCAGTTCTTC. This encodes CASSRGRAGSYNEQFF.

The chain recombines TRBV29-1 with TRBJ1-1, with 10 bases fitting TRBD1. V shed 6 bases and J 0 bases; nucleotides not matched to a gene: 10. The CDR3 covers 16 residues. Germline V gives CDR1 SQVTM, CDR2 ANQGSEA. The CDR3 spells CSVPGQGSLMNTEAFF. The CDR3 DNA is TGCAGCGTCCCGGGACAGGGGAGTTTGATGAACACTGAAGCTTTCTTT.

V and J are TRBV9 and TRBJ2-1; D perhaps matches TRBD1 (5 bases). The germline V and J ends were trimmed by 4 bases and 8 bases, with 16 bases remaining between them. This CDR3 contains 14 residues. Germline V CDR1 and CDR2: SGDLS, YYNGEE. CDR3 in amino acids: CASSILGPADEQFF. Written as DNA, the CDR3 is TGTGCCAGCAGCATCCTGGGGCCGGCGGATGAGCAGTTCTTC.

V gene TRBV27 combines with J gene TRBJ2-1; 9 bases line up with TRBD1. The CDR3 runs 15 residues. Germline lookup yields CDR1 MNHEY and CDR2 SMNVEV (reference sequence). With V trimmed by 5 bases and J by 10 bases, 12 bases remained unmatched. CDR3 in DNA: TGTGCCAGCAGTCCTTACAACACAGGGGGCGTGGAGCAGTTCTTC. Encoded protein: CASSPYNTGGVEQFF.

The chain recombines TRBV7-2 with TRBJ1-5; 9 bases agree with TRBD1. The germline CDR1 and CDR2 sequences are SGHTA and FQGNSA. The V gene end was trimmed by 0 bases and the J gene end by 2 bases; junction bases not matched to a gene: 2. The CDR3 is made up of 16 amino acids. CDR3 nucleotide sequence: TGTGCCAGCAGCTTAGCGGGACAGGGAGGCAATCAGCCCCAGCATTTT. Translation gives CASSLAGQGGNQPQHF.

Turning to this clone: Other DNA sequences from this sample encode an identical CDR3 as well. V is TRBV5-1 and J is TRBJ1-2; D is undetermined. Trimming removed 0 bases at V and 0 bases at J, with 6 bases between. The CDR3 length is 14 residues. Germline loops: CDR1 SGHRS, CDR2 YFSETQ. The DNA of the CDR3 is TGCGCCAGCAGCTTGGCCGGGGCTAACTATGGCTACACCTTC. Translated, it gives CASSLAGANYGYTF.

The V gene is TRBV10-2, the J gene TRBJ2-2; perhaps TRBD2 as D (6 bases). The CDR3 is 14 amino acids. The germline V gene has CDR1 WSHSY and CDR2 SAAADI. Trimming removed 5 bases at V and 1 base at J, with 8 bases between. Written as DNA, the CDR3 is TGCGCCAGCAGTACGGGGGTGAACACCGGGGAGCTGTTTTTT. It codes for CASSTGVNTGELFF.

The chain recombines TRBV30 with TRBJ1-2; 8 bases match TRBD1. Unmatched junction bases numbered 12, after V lost 3 bases and J lost 6 bases. Per germline, CDR1 GTSNPN and CDR2 SVGIG (reference sequence). This CDR3 region has 15 residues. For the CDR3, the DNA is TGTGCCTGGAGCCAGCCTAAAAAGGACAGGGATGGCTACACCTTC. Amino acids: CAWSQPKKDRDGYTF.

V gene TRBV25-1 combines with J gene TRBJ2-3; a possible D gene is TRBD2 (5 bases). The CDR3 has 16 residues. Trimming left V 5 bases short and J 0 bases short, with 15 bases between. The germline CDR1 and CDR2 sequences are MGHDK and SYGVNS. CDR3 nucleotide sequence: TGTGCCAGCAGTCGTAGGATAAGCGGTAGCACAGATACGCAGTATTTT. It specifies CASSRRISGSTDTQYF.

The chain combines TRBV5-1 with TRBJ2-1; 12 nucleotides agree with TRBD2. Trimming removed 1 base from V and 4 bases from J; junction bases left unmatched: 3. In germline, CDR1 is SGHRS, CDR2 YFSETQ. The CDR3 is made up of 16 amino acids. The CDR3 sequence: CASSLTSGGFYNEQFF. DNA for the CDR3: TGCGCCAGCAGCTTGACTAGCGGGGGGTTTTACAATGAGCAGTTCTTC.

The gene calls are TRBV19 and TRBJ1-5, with D unresolved. V was shortened by 5 bases and J by 0 bases, with 14 bases between the two germline ends. From germline, CDR1 is LNHDA and CDR2 SQIVND (reference sequence). The CDR3 extends over 16 amino acids. CDR3 bases: TGTGCCAGTAGTTGGCGGGCAGTGGGTAGCAATCAGCCCCAGCATTTT. Translation gives CASSWRAVGSNQPQHF.